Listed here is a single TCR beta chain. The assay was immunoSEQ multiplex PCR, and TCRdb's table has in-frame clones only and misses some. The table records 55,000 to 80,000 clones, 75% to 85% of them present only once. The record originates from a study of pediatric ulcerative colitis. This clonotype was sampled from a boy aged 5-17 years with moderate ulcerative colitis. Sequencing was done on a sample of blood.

CDR3: CASSAGGADYEQYF. The CDR3 nucleotides are TGCGCCAGCAGCGCCGGGGGGGCCGACTACGAGCAGTACTTC. The V gene is TRBV5-1, the J gene TRBJ2-7; the match to TRBD2 covers 8 bases. The V and J ends lost 4 bases and 3 bases, in that order; junction bases with no gene match: 6. The germline V gene has CDR1 SGHRS and CDR2 YFSETQ. CDR3 length: 14 amino acids.